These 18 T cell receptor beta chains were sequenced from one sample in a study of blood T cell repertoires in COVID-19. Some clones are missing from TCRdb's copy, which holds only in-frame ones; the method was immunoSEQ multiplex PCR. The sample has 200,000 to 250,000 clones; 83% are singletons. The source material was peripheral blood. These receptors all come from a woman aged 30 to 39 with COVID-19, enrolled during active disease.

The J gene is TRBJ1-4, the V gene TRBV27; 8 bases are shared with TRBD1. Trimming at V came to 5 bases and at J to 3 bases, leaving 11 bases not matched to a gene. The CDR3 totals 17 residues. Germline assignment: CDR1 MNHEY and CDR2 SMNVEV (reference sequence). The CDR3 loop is CASSPPQGARANEKLFF. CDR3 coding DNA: TGTGCCAGCAGTCCCCCTCAGGGGGCGCGGGCTAATGAAAAACTGTTTTTT.

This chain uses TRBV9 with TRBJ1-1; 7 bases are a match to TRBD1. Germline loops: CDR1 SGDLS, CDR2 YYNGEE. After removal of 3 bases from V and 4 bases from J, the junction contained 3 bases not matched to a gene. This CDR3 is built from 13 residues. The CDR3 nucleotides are TGTGCCAGCAGCGCCACAGGGGTCACTGAAGCTTTCTTT. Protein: CASSATGVTEAFF.

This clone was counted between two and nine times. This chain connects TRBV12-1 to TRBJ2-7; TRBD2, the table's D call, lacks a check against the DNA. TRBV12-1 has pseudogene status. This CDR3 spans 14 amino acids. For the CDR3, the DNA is TGTGCCAGCAGCTTGTTCGTGAGGTCCTACGAGCAGTACTTC. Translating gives CASSLFVRSYEQYF.

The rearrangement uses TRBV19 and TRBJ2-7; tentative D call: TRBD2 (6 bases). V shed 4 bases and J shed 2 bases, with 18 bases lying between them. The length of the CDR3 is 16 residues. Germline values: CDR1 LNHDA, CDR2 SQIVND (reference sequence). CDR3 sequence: CASSRALAILTYEQYF. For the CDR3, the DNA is TGTGCCAGTAGTAGGGCCCTAGCGATTCTAACCTACGAGCAGTACTTC.

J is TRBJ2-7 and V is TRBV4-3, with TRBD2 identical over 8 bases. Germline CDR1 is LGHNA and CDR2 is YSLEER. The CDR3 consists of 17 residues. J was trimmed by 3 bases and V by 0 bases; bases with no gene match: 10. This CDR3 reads CASSQESGGQRFYEQYF. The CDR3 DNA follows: TGCGCCAGCAGCCAAGAGTCGGGAGGGCAGCGTTTCTACGAGCAGTACTTC.

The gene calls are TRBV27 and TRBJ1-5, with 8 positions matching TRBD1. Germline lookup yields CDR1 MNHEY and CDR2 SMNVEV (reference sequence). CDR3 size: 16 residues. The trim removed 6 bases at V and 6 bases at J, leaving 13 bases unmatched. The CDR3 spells CASSPTLDREGQPQHF. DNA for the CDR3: TGTGCCAGCAGCCCTACCTTGGACAGGGAGGGTCAGCCCCAGCATTTT.

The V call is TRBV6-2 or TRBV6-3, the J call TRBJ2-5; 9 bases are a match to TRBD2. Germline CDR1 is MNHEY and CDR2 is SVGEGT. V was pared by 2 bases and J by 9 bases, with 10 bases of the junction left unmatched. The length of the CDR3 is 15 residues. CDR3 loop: CASSYQTSGLAAQYF. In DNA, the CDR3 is TGTGCCAGCAGTTACCAGACTAGCGGCCTTGCGGCCCAGTACTTC.

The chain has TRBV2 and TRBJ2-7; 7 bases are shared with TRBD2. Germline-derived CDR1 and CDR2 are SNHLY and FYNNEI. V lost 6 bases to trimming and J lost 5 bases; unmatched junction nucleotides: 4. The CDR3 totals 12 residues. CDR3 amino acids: CASRGGGDEQYF. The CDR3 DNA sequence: TGTGCCAGCAGGGGGGGAGGGGACGAGCAGTACTTC.

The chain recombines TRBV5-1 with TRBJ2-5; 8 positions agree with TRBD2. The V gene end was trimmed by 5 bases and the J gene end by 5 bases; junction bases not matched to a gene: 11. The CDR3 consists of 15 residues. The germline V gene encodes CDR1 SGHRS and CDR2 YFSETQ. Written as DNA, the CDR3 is TGCGCCAGCAGGTCTAGCGGGTTAACTCAGGAGACCCAGTACTTC. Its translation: CASRSSGLTQETQYF.

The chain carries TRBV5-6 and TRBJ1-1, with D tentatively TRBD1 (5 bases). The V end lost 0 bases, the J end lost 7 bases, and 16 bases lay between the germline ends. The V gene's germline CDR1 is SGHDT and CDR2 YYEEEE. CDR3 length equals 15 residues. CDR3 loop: CASSLGQRVSVEAFF. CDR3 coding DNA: TGTGCCAGCAGCTTGGGACAGAGAGTATCCGTTGAAGCTTTCTTT.

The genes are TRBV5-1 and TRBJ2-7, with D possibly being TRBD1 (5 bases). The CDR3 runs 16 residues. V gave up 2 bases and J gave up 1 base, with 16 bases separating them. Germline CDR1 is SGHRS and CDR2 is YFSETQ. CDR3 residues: CASSLDRLDISYEQYF. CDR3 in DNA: TGCGCCAGCAGCTTAGACAGATTGGATATTTCCTACGAGCAGTACTTC. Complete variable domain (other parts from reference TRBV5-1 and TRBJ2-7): KAGVTQTPRYLIKTRGQQVTLSCSPISGHRSVSWYQQTPGQGLQFLFEYFSETQRNKGNFPGRFSGRQFSNSRSEMNVSTLELGDSALYLCASSLDRLDISYEQYFGPGTRLTVT.

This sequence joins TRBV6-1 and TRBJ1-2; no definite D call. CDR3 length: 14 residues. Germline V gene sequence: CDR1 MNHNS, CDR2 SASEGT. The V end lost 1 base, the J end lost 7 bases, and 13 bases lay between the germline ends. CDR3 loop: CASSEDRRIGGYTF. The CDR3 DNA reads TGTGCCAGCAGTGAAGACCGCAGGATAGGTGGCTACACCTTC.

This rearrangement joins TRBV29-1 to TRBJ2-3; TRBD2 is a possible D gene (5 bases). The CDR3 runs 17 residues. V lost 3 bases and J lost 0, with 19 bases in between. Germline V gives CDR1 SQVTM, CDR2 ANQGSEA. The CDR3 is CSVEFLAGESSTDTQYF. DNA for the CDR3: TGCAGCGTTGAGTTCCTGGCCGGGGAGTCTAGCACAGATACGCAGTATTTT.

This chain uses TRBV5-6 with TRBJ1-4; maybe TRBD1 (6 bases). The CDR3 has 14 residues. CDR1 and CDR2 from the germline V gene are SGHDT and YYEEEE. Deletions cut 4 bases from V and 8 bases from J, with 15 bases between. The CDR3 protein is CASSEGTPEEKLFF. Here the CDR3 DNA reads TGTGCCAGCAGCGAGGGGACACCAGAGGAAAAACTGTTTTTT. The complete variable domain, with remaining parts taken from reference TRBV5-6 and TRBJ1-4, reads DAGVTQSPTHLIKTRGQQVTLRCSPKSGHDTVSWYQQALGQGPQFIFQYYEEEERQRGNFPDRFSGHQFPNYSSELNVNALLLGDSALYLCASSEGTPEEKLFFGSGTQLSVL.

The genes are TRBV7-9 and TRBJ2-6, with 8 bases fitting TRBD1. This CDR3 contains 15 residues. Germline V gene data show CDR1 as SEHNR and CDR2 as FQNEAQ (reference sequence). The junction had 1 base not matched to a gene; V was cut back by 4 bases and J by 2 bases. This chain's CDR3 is CASSSRGPGANVLTF. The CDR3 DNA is TGTGCCAGCAGCTCCAGGGGGCCTGGGGCCAACGTCCTGACTTTC.

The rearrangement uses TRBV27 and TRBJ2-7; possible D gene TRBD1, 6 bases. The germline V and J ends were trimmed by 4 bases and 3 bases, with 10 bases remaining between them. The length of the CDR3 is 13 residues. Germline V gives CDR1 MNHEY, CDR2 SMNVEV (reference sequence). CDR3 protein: CASSSGHHYEQYF. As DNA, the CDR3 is TGTGCCAGCAGTTCGGGACACCACTACGAGCAGTACTTC.

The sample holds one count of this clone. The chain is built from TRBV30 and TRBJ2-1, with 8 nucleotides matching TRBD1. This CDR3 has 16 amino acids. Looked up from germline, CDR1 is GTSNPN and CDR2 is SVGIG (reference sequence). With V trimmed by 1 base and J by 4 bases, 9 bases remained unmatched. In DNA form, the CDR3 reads TGTGCCTGGAGTGCCCCTTCCGGGACAGGTTACAATGAGCAGTTCTTC. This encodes CAWSAPSGTGYNEQFF.

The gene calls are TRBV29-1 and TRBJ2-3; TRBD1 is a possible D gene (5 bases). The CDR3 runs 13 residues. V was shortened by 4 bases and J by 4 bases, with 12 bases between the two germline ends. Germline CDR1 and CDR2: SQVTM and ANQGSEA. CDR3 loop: CSVGGRVSDTQYF. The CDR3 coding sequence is TGCAGCGTTGGCGGCAGGGTCTCAGATACGCAGTATTTT.